This T cell receptor (beta chain) emerged from a study of T cells in Graves' hyperthyroidism and ophthalmopathy. Many counts were recorded for this clonotype. Its matching antigen is unknown. Amplification yielded TCR beta CDR3 regions, with RNA transcripts as the source. TCR CDR3 regions were first amplified by RT-PCR with HTBI primers. TCRdb independently ran MiXCR on the multiplex PCR reads; one entry per CDR3 protein. This sample carries about 410,000 distinct CDR3 sequences, roughly 15% of them seen once, and the ten largest clones take about 13%. Notes on the study in general: Among thyroid clonotypes expanded above 0.001, most also appeared in blood. The model predicted ophthalmopathy a median approximately six months before onset.

Germline V CDR1 and CDR2: MNHNS, SASEGT. The length of the CDR3 is 20 residues. Losses at the gene ends were 6 bases for V and 2 bases for J; bases not matched to a gene: 16. Each ophthalmopathy patient scored at least 3 on the Clinical Activity Score and at least 4 on NOSPECS grade, with duration under 3 months. Each diagnosis was grounded in clinical symptoms, serum thyroxine and TRAb, thyroid ultrasound, and orbital computed tomography. The source of this sequence is a man younger than 30 with Graves' ophthalmopathy. The chain combines TRBV6-1 with TRBJ2-3, with TRBD2 matching 14 bases. Sequencing used blood. This chain's CDR3 is CASRLFPRLAGGPNTDTQYF. The CDR3 DNA sequence: TGTGCCAGCAGGCTCTTCCCCCGACTAGCGGGAGGGCCGAACACAGATACGCAGTATTTT.